A selection of T cell receptor beta chains follows, all from one sample in a study of blood T cell repertoires in COVID-19. The repertoire was sequenced with immunoSEQ multiplex PCR; TCRdb's copy has only in-frame clones and lacks some. The sample lists about 360,000 clones, over 65% occurring once. The sample consisted of peripheral blood. The source of these receptors is a human donor with acute or convalescent COVID-19. The donor label of this sample is uncertain. The CDR3 runs from the conserved cysteine through the conserved F or W. D genes are given only for firm matches. Only some rows state a clone size, as once, few, many or a class for expanded clones.

j_call clone_size v_call d_call cdr3_aa cdr3_nt
TRBJ1-4 - TRBV5-8 TRBD1 CASSPGQGAVGEKLFF TGTGCCAGCAGCCCAGGACAGGGGGCCGTAGGTGAAAAACTGTTTTTT
TRBJ1-6 - TRBV28 - CASSWDFNSPLHF TGTGCCAGCAGTTGGGACTTTAATTCACCCCTCCACTTT
TRBJ2-4 - TRBV2 TRBD1 CALGQGLENIQYF TGTGCCCTAGGACAGGGTCTGGAAAACATTCAGTACTTC
TRBJ2-5 once TRBV27 - CASQQESQETQYF TGTGCCAGCCAACAGGAAAGCCAAGAGACCCAGTACTTC
TRBJ1-2 - TRBV19 - CASNRAGPGGYTF TGTGCCAGTAATCGGGCAGGGCCTGGTGGCTACACCTTC
TRBJ1-5 - TRBV5-8 TRBD1 CASSAGTGRNQPQHF TGTGCCAGCAGCGCCGGGACAGGAAGAAATCAGCCCCAGCATTTT
TRBJ2-3 - TRBV10-3 - CAILDSYTFTDTQYF TGTGCCATCCTAGACTCCTATACATTCACAGATACGCAGTATTTT
TRBJ1-1 - TRBV27 TRBD1 CASSFAGGTEAFF TGTGCCAGCAGTTTTGCAGGGGGGACTGAAGCTTTCTTT
TRBJ2-3 - TRBV28 - CASRRTGTDTQYF TGTGCCAGCAGGAGGACAGGCACAGATACGCAGTATTTT
TRBJ1-1 - TRBV30 - CAWSTDTNTEAFF TGTGCCTGGAGTACGGACACTAACACTGAAGCTTTCTTT
TRBJ1-1 - TRBV18 TRBD1 CASSPSRTGNTEAFF TGTGCCAGCTCACCAAGCAGGACAGGGAACACTGAAGCTTTCTTT
TRBJ2-3 - TRBV7-2 TRBD2 CASSFSLAGGRVTQYF TGTGCCAGCAGTTTTTCCCTAGCGGGGGGGCGGGTTACGCAGTATTTT
TRBJ2-5 - TRBV2 TRBD1 CAIGQGREETQYF TGTGCCATTGGACAGGGCCGGGAGGAGACCCAGTACTTC
TRBJ1-1 - TRBV6-5 TRBD1 CASSKTGVAEAFF TGTGCCAGCAGTAAGACAGGGGTAGCTGAAGCTTTCTTT
TRBJ2-7 few TRBV7-6 - CASSLFPGEYEQYF TGTGCCAGCAGCTTATTTCCGGGGGAATACGAGCAGTACTTC
TRBJ1-1 once TRBV7-9 - CASSPHGTEAFF TGTGCCAGCAGCCCTCACGGGACTGAAGCTTTCTTT
TRBJ2-7 - TRBV2 TRBD1 CASSRTGENSYEQYF TGTGCCAGCAGTAGGACAGGGGAAAACTCCTACGAGCAGTACTTC
TRBJ1-1 - TRBV11-2 TRBD1 CASSLVMGTGYTEAFF TGTGCCAGCAGCTTAGTAATGGGGACAGGATACACTGAAGCTTTCTTT